The 9 T cell receptor beta chains reported below all come from one sample, sequenced in a study of beta chain features in type 1 diabetes (dated by TCRdb to between 2017 and 2018). Receptor amplification or capture employed the immunoSEQ multiplex PCR assay. The entire amount of isolated RNA was reverse transcribed using the High Capacity cDNA Reverse Transcription Kit, so the sequenced TCRB transcripts were expressed ones. In TCRdb, the immuneACCESS table is reduced to in-frame sequences with V and J assigned. These tables do not hold every clone; where another copy was compared, an unresolved V gene accounts for under half, and the others remain unexplained. In this sample the table shows roughly 610,000 clones, roughly 15% of which occur a single time. Approximately 0.087% of the sample is in the top ten clones. The sample consisted of naive CD4+ T cells from blood. The cell subset or site label on this specimen signifies: true naive CD4+ T cells. These receptors all stem from a man aged 18 to 30 in good health.

J is TRBJ2-3 and V is TRBV7-2, with a possible D match to TRBD2 (6 bases). V lost 5 bases to trimming and J lost 10 bases, with 13 bases between them. The CDR3 extends over 12 amino acids. Germline V lookup: CDR1 SGHTA, CDR2 FQGNSA. The CDR3, as DNA: TGTGCCAGCAGCCCGGGACTCGGCGCGCAGTATTTT. Its protein is CASSPGLGAQYF.

This clone occurred a few times. Here the CDR3 reads CASSLSTHNEQFF. The CDR3 bases are TGTGCCAGCAGCTTATCAACCCACAATGAGCAGTTCTTC. This chain links TRBV11-2 with TRBJ2-1; D remains ambiguous. Germline-derived CDR1 and CDR2 are SGHAT and FQNNGV. The CDR3 is 13 residues long. Deletions cut 2 bases from V and 5 bases from J, with 7 bases between.

The CDR3 DNA follows: TGTGCCAGCAGTTTGGGACAGGGCTGGGAGCTGTTTTTT. It specifies CASSLGQGWELFF. This chain uses TRBV27 with TRBJ2-2, with 9 bases that match TRBD1. This CDR3 is built from 13 residues. CDR1 MNHEY and CDR2 SMNVEV come from the germline V gene (reference sequence). V was clipped by 3 bases and J by 9 bases; unmatched bases: 2.

The sample holds a few counts of this clone. The chain uses TRBV7-9 and TRBJ2-4; tentative D call: TRBD1 (6 bases). The CDR3 is 16 residues long. Trimming took off 3 bases at V and 2 bases at J, with 14 bases between the two ends. Per germline, CDR1 SEHNR and CDR2 FQNEAQ (reference sequence). CDR3 coding DNA: TGTGCCAGCAGCTTCGGTAGCAGGGGAACCAAAAACATTCAGTACTTC. This codes for CASSFGSRGTKNIQYF.

This clone was counted between two and nine times. This chain links TRBV4-1 with TRBJ2-5, with a possible D match to TRBD2 (6 bases). CDR3 length: 15 amino acids. CDR1 and CDR2 from the germline V gene are MGHRA and YSYEKL. The V end lost 1 base, the J end lost 4 bases, and 13 bases lay between the germline ends. The chain's CDR3 is CASSQGLSGGETQYF. For the CDR3, the DNA is TGCGCCAGCAGCCAAGGGCTTAGCGGAGGAGAGACCCAGTACTTC.

The chain couples TRBV27 to TRBJ2-4; a weak D match, TRBD2 (6 bases). Germline V CDR1 and CDR2: MNHEY, SMNVEV (reference sequence). The CDR3 is made up of 16 amino acids. V was cut by 3 bases and J by 0 bases, with 12 bases left in between. The CDR3 sequence is CASSFAGRVAKNIQYF. CDR3 nucleotide sequence: TGTGCCAGCAGTTTTGCGGGGCGGGTAGCCAAAAACATTCAGTACTTC.

This clone was seen a few times. V usage is TRBV5-1 and J usage is TRBJ2-4; a weak D match, TRBD1 (6 bases). The length of the CDR3 is 17 residues. The ends were cut back, 0 bases at V and 7 bases at J, with 20 bases in the middle. Germline CDR1 is SGHRS and CDR2 is YFSETQ. CDR3 in amino acids: CASSLVAQGLTKNIQYF. The CDR3 bases are TGCGCCAGCAGCTTGGTAGCACAGGGTCTTACAAAGAACATTCAGTACTTC.

The V and J genes are TRBV14 and TRBJ1-2; 11 nucleotides agree with TRBD1. CDR1 and CDR2 from the germline V gene are SGHDN and FVKESK. J gave up 4 bases and V 3 bases, and 4 bases lay outside the gene matches. The CDR3 is made up of 15 amino acids. In DNA form, the CDR3 reads TGTGCCAGCAGCCAGGACAGGGGGCAAGTCTATGGCTACACCTTC. Translation gives CASSQDRGQVYGYTF.

This clone was seen a handful of times. The V gene is TRBV11-3, the J gene TRBJ2-2, with unresolved D. V gave up 4 bases and J gave up 1 base, with 7 bases separating them. Looked up from germline, CDR1 is SGHNT and CDR2 is YENEEA. CDR3 length equals 14 residues. CDR3 loop: CASSSRLNTGELFF. The CDR3 nucleotides read TGTGCCAGCAGCTCCCGATTGAACACCGGGGAGCTGTTTTTT.